This TCR beta chain was captured in a study of blood T cells in healthy people across ages. This clonotype was picked up many times. It was with a sample-barcoded 5' primer and a J-beta primer mix that a second PCR of roughly 7 to 12 cycles was run. TCRdb ran MiXCR on the 5' RACE reads and lists one entry per CDR3 protein. This sample yields approximately 580,000 distinct CDR3 sequences, of which nearly 25% are seen a single time; around 10% belongs to the top ten. The germline V gene encodes CDR1 MGHRA and CDR2 YSYEKL. J lost 3 bases, V lost 4 bases, and 8 bases had no gene match. CDR3 length: 15 residues. The data were also submitted as part of a second study, on T cells of mothers and their children.

The sequence derives from a boy under 18 in good health. The source material was blood. This sequence joins TRBV4-1 and TRBJ2-7, with 8 positions matching TRBD1. Here the CDR3 reads CASSLGKQGDYEQYF. The CDR3 bases are TGCGCCAGCAGCCTGGGGAAACAGGGGGACTACGAGCAGTACTTC.